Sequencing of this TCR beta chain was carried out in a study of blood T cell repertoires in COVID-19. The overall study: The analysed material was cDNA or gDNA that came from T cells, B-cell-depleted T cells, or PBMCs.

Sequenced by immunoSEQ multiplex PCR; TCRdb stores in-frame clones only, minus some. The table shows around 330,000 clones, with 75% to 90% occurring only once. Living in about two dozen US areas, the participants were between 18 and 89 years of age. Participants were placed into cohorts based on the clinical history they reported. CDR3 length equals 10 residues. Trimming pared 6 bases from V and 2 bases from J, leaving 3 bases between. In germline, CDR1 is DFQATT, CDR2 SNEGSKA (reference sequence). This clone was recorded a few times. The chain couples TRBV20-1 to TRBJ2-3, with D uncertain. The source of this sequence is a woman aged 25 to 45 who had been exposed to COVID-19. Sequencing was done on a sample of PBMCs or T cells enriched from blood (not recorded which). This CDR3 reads CSAHTDTQYF. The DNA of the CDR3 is TGCAGTGCCCACACAGATACGCAGTATTTT.